The entry that follows covers one T cell receptor (beta chain) sequence. Its specificity is unknown. This entry belongs to a study of beta chain features in type 1 diabetes. Across the study: Healthy donors resembled patients in age, gender and cell yields.

Study outcomes and limitations: Patients with type 1 diabetes showed fewer VDJ junction insertions and more deletions.

Expressed TCRB transcripts were sequenced because the entire RNA isolate underwent reverse transcription. TCRdb keeps only in-frame clones here, not all; method: immunoSEQ multiplex PCR. The sample holds some 410,000 clones, 11% seen once. Sequencing was done on a sample of naive CD4+ T cells from blood. The origin of this receptor is a young woman in good health.

The CDR3, as DNA: TGCGCCAGCAGCCCCCTCCCGGCGGGAGGGTACAATGAGCAGTTCTTC. Its protein product is CASSPLPAGGYNEQFF. The chain has TRBV4-1 and TRBJ2-1; 9 bases line up with TRBD2. The V gene end was trimmed by 4 bases and the J gene end by 4 bases; junction bases not matched to a gene: 8. In germline, CDR1 is MGHRA, CDR2 YSYEKL. The CDR3 covers 16 residues.